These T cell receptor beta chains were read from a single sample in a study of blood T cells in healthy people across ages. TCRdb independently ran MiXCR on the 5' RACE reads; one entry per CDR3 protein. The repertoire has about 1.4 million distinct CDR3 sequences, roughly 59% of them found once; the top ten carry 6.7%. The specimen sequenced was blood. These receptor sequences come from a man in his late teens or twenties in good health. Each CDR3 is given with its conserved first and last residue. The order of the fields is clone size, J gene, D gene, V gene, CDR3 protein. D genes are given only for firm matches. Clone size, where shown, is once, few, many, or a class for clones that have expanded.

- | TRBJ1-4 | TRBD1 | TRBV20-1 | CSANDRGGGEKLFF
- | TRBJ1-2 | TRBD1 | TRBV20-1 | CSARDPGTGYGYTF
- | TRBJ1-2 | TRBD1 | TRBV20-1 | CSARETDRGLGYTF
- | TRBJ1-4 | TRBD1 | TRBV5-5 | CASSWTGGPNEKLFF
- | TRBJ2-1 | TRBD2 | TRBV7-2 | CASSQAAGRHNEQFF
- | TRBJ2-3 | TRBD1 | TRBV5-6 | CASSPGQASTDTQYF
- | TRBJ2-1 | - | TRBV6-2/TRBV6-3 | CASSYGEVRYNEQFF
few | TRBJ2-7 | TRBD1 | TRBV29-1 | CSAMGQTYEQYF
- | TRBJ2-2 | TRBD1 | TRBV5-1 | CASSLGTGGTGELFF
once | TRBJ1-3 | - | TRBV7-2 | CASSLGSEGGNTIYF
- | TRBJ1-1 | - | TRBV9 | CASSVAMGIGNTEAFF
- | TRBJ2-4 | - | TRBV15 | CATSFPGGGLLQYF
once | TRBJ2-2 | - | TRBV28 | CASRPGTPMGELFF
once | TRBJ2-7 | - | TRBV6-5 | CASSYLRDPSYEQYF
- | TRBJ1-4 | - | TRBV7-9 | CASNLGGEKLFF